These 26 T cell receptor beta chains were all obtained from the same sample, sequenced in a study of PD-1 blockade in classical Hodgkin lymphoma. Sequenced by immunoSEQ multiplex PCR; TCRdb stores in-frame clones only, minus some. This sample has nearly 35,000 clones, with approximately 90% found just once. Time point reported: newly diagnosed, previously untreated cHL patient sample. With magnetic negative selection, CD4+ T cells were purified from PBMCs that had been thawed. Sequencing was done on a sample of CD4+ T cells from blood. The receptors stem from a human donor with classical Hodgkin lymphoma.

This sequence joins TRBV28 and TRBJ2-1, with 8 bases lining up with TRBD1. Germline CDR1 is MDHEN and CDR2 is SYDVKM. This CDR3 is 12 amino acids long. V trimming: 7 bases; J trimming: 7 bases; junction bases outside the gene matches: 3. Here the CDR3 DNA reads TGTGCCAGCATAAGGACAGGGAATGAGCAGTTCTTC. This sequence encodes CASIRTGNEQFF. Complete variable domain (other parts from reference TRBV28 and TRBJ2-1): DVKVTQSSRYLVKRTGEKVFLECVQDMDHENMFWYRQDPGLGLRLIYFSYDVKMKEKGDIPEGYSVSREKKERFSLILESASTNQTSMYLCASIRTGNEQFFGPGTRLTVL.

The rearrangement links TRBV11-2 to TRBJ1-4, with D possibly matching TRBD1 (5 bases). This CDR3 has 15 residues. V lost 5 bases to trimming and J lost 8 bases, with 18 bases between them. Per the germline V gene, CDR1 is SGHAT and CDR2 is FQNNGV. CDR3 protein: CASSPGTHPGEKLFF. The DNA of the CDR3 is TGTGCCAGCAGCCCCGGGACCCATCCGGGCGAAAAACTGTTTTTT.

This chain uses TRBV19 with TRBJ1-2; D not certain. Trimming shortened V by 2 bases and J by 4 bases, and 8 bases separated the two germline ends. CDR3 length: 13 amino acids. Germline V lookup: CDR1 LNHDA, CDR2 SQIVND (reference sequence). The chain's CDR3 is CASSISRLYGYTF. DNA for the CDR3: TGTGCCAGTAGTATAAGTCGACTCTATGGCTACACCTTC. Variable domain in full (rest from reference TRBV19 and TRBJ1-2): DGGITQSPKYLFRKEGQNVTLSCEQNLNHDAMYWYRQDPGQGLRLIYYSQIVNDFQKGDIAEGYSVSREKKESFPLTVTSAQKNPTAFYLCASSISRLYGYTFGSGTRLTVV.

The chain is built from TRBV27 and TRBJ1-4, with unresolved D. The CDR3 has 12 residues. Trimming stripped 6 bases from V and 10 bases from J, with 12 bases between. Germline assignment: CDR1 MNHEY and CDR2 SMNVEV (reference sequence). CDR3 residues: CASRPGWGKLFF. DNA for the CDR3: TGTGCCAGCAGACCGGGATGGGGAAAACTGTTTTTT.

The V call is TRBV9, the J call TRBJ2-1; 8 nucleotides line up with TRBD2. This CDR3 region has 16 residues. The V segment lost 4 bases and the J segment 8 bases; nucleotides outside the gene matches: 14. Germline CDR1 is SGDLS and CDR2 is YYNGEE. In DNA, the CDR3 is TGTGCCAGCAGCCTCCCCGGGGTGAGCGGGAGCTATGAGCAGTTCTTC. Its protein is CASSLPGVSGSYEQFF.

The V call is TRBV14, the J call TRBJ1-3, with unresolved D. The CDR3 consists of 13 residues. V lost 8 bases, J lost 3 bases, and 11 bases lay in between. Germline V gene data show CDR1 as SGHDN and CDR2 as FVKESK. CDR3 in DNA: TGTGCCAGCCGGATTTCAAGTGGAAACACCATATATTTT. Translating gives CASRISSGNTIYF.

A few counts support this clone. This CDR3 is CASSIGSQGQPQHF. In nucleotides, the CDR3 is TGTGCCAGTAGTATAGGATCTCAGGGACAGCCCCAGCATTTT. The V and J genes are TRBV19 and TRBJ1-5, with D possibly matching TRBD1 (5 bases). Trimming removed 1 base at V and 7 bases at J, with 11 bases between. Germline V gives CDR1 LNHDA, CDR2 SQIVND (reference sequence). The CDR3 is 14 amino acids.

CDR3 bases: TGCGCCAGCAGCTTGGAGTTCGGCAGGGTTTCAGATACGCAGTATTTT. This sequence encodes CASSLEFGRVSDTQYF. This chain connects TRBV5-1 to TRBJ2-3; D perhaps matches TRBD1 (5 bases). The CDR3 length is 16 residues. The ends were cut back, 0 bases at V and 4 bases at J, with 15 bases in the middle. Germline CDR1 and CDR2: SGHRS and YFSETQ.

The V and J genes are TRBV5-6 and TRBJ2-7, with D possibly called TRBD1 or TRBD2 (6 bases each). Germline V lookup: CDR1 SGHDT, CDR2 YYEEEE. V was trimmed by 2 bases and J by 7 bases, leaving 16 bases between them. The CDR3 length is 14 residues. CDR3 nucleotides: TGTGCCAGCAGCTTCGGCGGGATAAGGGGGGAGCAGTACTTC. Protein sequence: CASSFGGIRGEQYF.

The chain is built from TRBV28 and TRBJ1-5; D is uncertain. Germline V gives CDR1 MDHEN, CDR2 SYDVKM. V was clipped by 6 bases and J by 2 bases, with 5 bases between them. The length of the CDR3 is 12 residues. The CDR3 loop is CASREGNQPQHF. CDR3 bases: TGTGCCAGCAGGGAGGGCAATCAGCCCCAGCATTTT.

The chain is built from TRBV11-2 and TRBJ2-7; perhaps TRBD2 as D (6 bases). Per germline, CDR1 SGHAT and CDR2 FQNNGV. V dropped 2 bases and J dropped 9 bases, with 17 bases sitting between them. The CDR3 extends over 14 amino acids. CDR3 bases: TGTGCCAGCAGCTTACCCTGGGGGGTGGCGGCGCAGTACTTC. Translated: CASSLPWGVAAQYF.

This chain uses TRBV29-1 with TRBJ2-4; 7 nucleotides agree with TRBD1. CDR3 length equals 18 residues. CDR1 and CDR2 (germline): SQVTM, ANQGSEA. V dropped 2 bases and J dropped 0; count of bases not matched to a gene: 13. This CDR3 is CSVERGPGRLRAKNIQYF. As DNA, the CDR3 is TGCAGCGTTGAAAGGGGGCCCGGTAGATTGAGAGCCAAAAACATTCAGTACTTC.

V gene TRBV28 combines with J gene TRBJ2-7, with D possibly TRBD2 on 5 matching bases. The CDR3 spans 15 residues. In germline, CDR1 is MDHEN, CDR2 SYDVKM. V was trimmed by 8 bases and J by 0 bases, leaving 17 bases between them. CDR3 sequence: CASRASSLNSYEQYF. Written as DNA, the CDR3 is TGTGCCAGCCGGGCTAGCTCCCTCAACTCCTACGAGCAGTACTTC.

The chain carries TRBV7-6 and TRBJ2-5; D call uncertain. Trimming took off 2 bases at V and 1 base at J, with 5 bases between the two ends. CDR1 is SGHVS, CDR2 FNYEAQ, per germline. This CDR3 is 13 amino acids long. The CDR3 nucleotides are TGTGCCAGCAGCTTAAGTCGCCAAGAGACCCAGTACTTC. Translated: CASSLSRQETQYF.

The V call is TRBV6-5, the J call TRBJ1-1; 7 bases line up with TRBD1. The CDR3 is 15 residues long. V shed 5 bases, J shed 6 bases, and the junction held 12 bases outside the gene matches. Germline V gene data show CDR1 as MNHEY and CDR2 as SVGAGI. The CDR3 loop is CASSRDRALFAEAFF. DNA for the CDR3: TGTGCCAGCAGTCGAGACAGGGCGCTCTTCGCTGAAGCTTTCTTT.

J is TRBJ1-1 and V is TRBV28; tentatively, D is TRBD1 (6 bases). CDR1 is MDHEN and CDR2 is SYDVKM in the germline V gene. With 6 bases removed from V and 5 bases from J, the gap between germline ends came to 19 bases. The CDR3 is 15 residues long. The CDR3 loop reads CASSPSAGVLTEAFF. For the CDR3, the DNA is TGTGCCAGCAGCCCTTCTGCAGGGGTGTTAACTGAAGCTTTCTTT.

This chain links TRBV19 with TRBJ2-2; TRBD1 matches at 7 bases. Germline CDR1 and CDR2: LNHDA and SQIVND (reference sequence). The CDR3 is 14 amino acids. Germline trimming cut 6 bases from V and 2 bases from J; bases unmatched to any gene: 3. The CDR3 coding sequence is TGTGCCAGTAGCAGGGGGACAAACACCGGGGAGCTGTTTTTT. It codes for CASSRGTNTGELFF.

The chain couples TRBV7-2 to TRBJ1-1, with a weak D call TRBD1 (6 bases). The V end lost 2 bases, the J end lost 6 bases, and 10 bases lay between the germline ends. The CDR3 runs to 13 residues. Looked up from germline, CDR1 is SGHTA and CDR2 is FQGNSA. CDR3 nucleotides: TGTGCCAGCAGCTTAAACAGGGCGGCTGAAGCTTTCTTT. Translated: CASSLNRAAEAFF.

V gene TRBV6-5 combines with J gene TRBJ2-3; D may be TRBD1 or TRBD2 (5 bases each). CDR3 size: 11 residues. CDR1 MNHEY and CDR2 SVGAGI come from the germline V gene. V shed 5 bases and J shed 14 bases, with 14 bases lying between them. CDR3 coding DNA: TGTGCCAGCAGTAGGGACGAAATGGCGTATTTT. It translates to CASSRDEMAYF.

This clone has just one count. The chain combines TRBV30 with TRBJ2-3; 13 bases agree with TRBD2. The CDR3 contains 15 residues. The V gene end was trimmed by 7 bases and the J gene end by 4 bases; junction bases not matched to a gene: 8. Germline assignment: CDR1 GTSNPN and CDR2 SVGIG (reference sequence). The CDR3 bases are TGTGCCTCCCATCGGACTAGCGGGAGACCAGATACGCAGTATTTT. It codes for CASHRTSGRPDTQYF.

The CDR3 sequence is CASSSKGSEAFF. DNA for the CDR3: TGTGCCAGCAGCTCAAAGGGCTCTGAAGCTTTCTTT. The rearrangement links TRBV5-6 to TRBJ1-1; D remains ambiguous. The length of the CDR3 is 12 residues. CDR1 is SGHDT, CDR2 YYEEEE, per germline. V lost 3 bases, J lost 6 bases, and 9 bases lay in between.

V gene TRBV28 combines with J gene TRBJ2-7; TRBD2 is a possible D gene (6 bases). Germline V gives CDR1 MDHEN, CDR2 SYDVKM. This CDR3 comprises 17 residues. The germline V and J ends were trimmed by 1 base and 3 bases, with 19 bases remaining between them. CDR3 region: CASSLSLGRFELYEQYF. CDR3 nucleotide sequence: TGTGCCAGCAGTTTATCCCTCGGGAGATTCGAGCTCTACGAGCAGTACTTC. Full variable domain (rest looked up from reference TRBV28 and TRBJ2-7): DVKVTQSSRYLVKRTGEKVFLECVQDMDHENMFWYRQDPGLGLRLIYFSYDVKMKEKGDIPEGYSVSREKKERFSLILESASTNQTSMYLCASSLSLGRFELYEQYFGPGTRLTVT.

The J gene is TRBJ1-2, the V gene TRBV5-1; TRBD1 might be the D (5 bases). V dropped 6 bases and J dropped 4 bases, with 13 bases sitting between them. The CDR3 extends over 13 amino acids. Germline loops: CDR1 SGHRS, CDR2 YFSETQ. The CDR3 nucleotides read TGCGCCAGCACCTGGACGGGGCCCTATGGCTACACCTTC. Protein sequence: CASTWTGPYGYTF.

This clone has just one count. The chain joins TRBV5-1 to TRBJ1-1; weak D call: TRBD1 (5 bases). Germline V lookup: CDR1 SGHRS, CDR2 YFSETQ. The germline V and J ends were trimmed by 4 bases and 4 bases, with 11 bases remaining between them. This CDR3 has 13 residues. CDR3 loop: CASSRGRGTEAFF. The CDR3 DNA is TGCGCCAGCAGCCGGGGAAGGGGCACTGAAGCTTTCTTT.

The chain carries TRBV7-9 and TRBJ2-2, with 12 bases matching TRBD1. With V trimmed by 7 bases and J by 6 bases, 6 bases remained unmatched. The CDR3 runs to 15 residues. Germline V lookup: CDR1 SEHNR, CDR2 FQNEAQ (reference sequence). The CDR3 region is CASNPGQGASGELFF. The CDR3 DNA sequence: TGTGCCAGCAACCCGGGACAGGGGGCTTCCGGGGAGCTGTTTTTT.

This clone was counted a single time. V usage is TRBV6-6 and J usage is TRBJ2-1; weak D call: TRBD1 (5 bases). The V gene lost 5 bases and the J gene lost 7 bases, with 15 bases spanning the gap. Germline lookup yields CDR1 MNHNY and CDR2 SVGAGI (reference sequence). The CDR3 contains 14 residues. CDR3 region: CASSGQGWINEQFF. The CDR3 DNA reads TGTGCCAGCAGTGGTCAGGGTTGGATTAATGAGCAGTTCTTC.